These 13 T cell receptor beta chains originate from one sample sequenced in a study of CD8 T cells in ankylosing spondylitis. Antigens for these TCRs are unknown. General observations from the study: Typical of ankylosing spondylitis blood, it appeared, was a TCR beta motif of under 10 highly homologous variants.

TCRdb used MiXCR to reprocess the 5' RACE reads, holding one entry per CDR3 protein. Among about 800,000 distinct CDR3 sequences listed, approximately 12% were seen once. Sequenced input: blood, either unsorted or a sorted T cell fraction (not recorded which). The origin of the receptors is a male donor with ankylosing spondylitis.

In its sample, this clonotype was seen many times. CDR3 in DNA: TGTGCCAGCTTGTCCAGGTTCTCTGAAGCTTTCTTT. Translated, it gives CASLSRFSEAFF. V is TRBV12-3 or TRBV12-4 and J is TRBJ1-1; D remains ambiguous. This CDR3 contains 12 residues. V was trimmed by 8 bases and J by 6 bases, leaving 13 bases between them.

This clonotype came up a few times. This CDR3 reads CASSLSRQGILITEAFF. The CDR3 DNA reads TGTGCCAGCAGTTTATCGAGACAGGGGATTTTAATCACTGAAGCTTTCTTT. The V gene is TRBV27, the J gene TRBJ1-1, with TRBD1 matching 8 bases. CDR1 and CDR2 (germline): MNHEY, SMNVEV (reference sequence). The CDR3 is made up of 17 amino acids. V shed 0 bases and J 4 bases; nucleotides not matched to a gene: 10.

This CDR3 reads CASSTTTSGRVSEQYF. CDR3 DNA sequence: TGTGCCAGCAGCACAACGACTAGCGGGAGAGTATCCGAGCAGTACTTC. This chain joins TRBV3-1 and TRBJ2-7, with TRBD2 matching 12 bases. This CDR3 is built from 16 residues. Trimming took 5 bases from V and 6 from J; bases not matched to a gene: 11. Germline V gene data show CDR1 as LGHDT and CDR2 as YNNKEL (reference sequence).

This chain connects TRBV4-1 to TRBJ1-5; D not certain. With 3 bases removed from V and 3 bases from J, the gap between germline ends came to 15 bases. The CDR3 consists of 16 residues. Germline loops: CDR1 MGHRA, CDR2 YSYEKL. The CDR3 nucleotides are TGCGCCAGCAGCCAGCACGCCGGGCCTTCCAATCAGCCCCAGCATTTT. It codes for CASSQHAGPSNQPQHF.

The chain links TRBV20-1 to TRBJ2-2, with TRBD2 identical over 7 bases. The CDR3 totals 15 residues. Trimming removed 2 bases from V and 7 bases from J; junction bases left unmatched: 10. Germline V lookup: CDR1 DFQATT, CDR2 SNEGSKA (reference sequence). The CDR3 region is CSARLTSDKDGELFF. In nucleotides, the CDR3 is TGCAGTGCTAGACTCACTAGCGATAAAGACGGGGAGCTGTTTTTT.

This chain links TRBV20-1 with TRBJ2-7, with 8 positions matching TRBD2. CDR3 size: 13 residues. Looked up from germline, CDR1 is DFQATT and CDR2 is SNEGSKA (reference sequence). Unmatched junction bases numbered 8, after V lost 8 bases and J lost 2 bases. In DNA form, the CDR3 reads TGCAGTTCCCGCGGGGGGCCCCCCTACGAGCAGTACTTC. This codes for CSSRGGPPYEQYF.

The J gene is TRBJ1-6, the V gene TRBV6-2 or TRBV6-3, with unresolved D. From germline, CDR1 is MNHEY and CDR2 SVGEGT. Trimming pared 1 base from V and 10 bases from J, leaving 11 bases between. This CDR3 contains 14 residues. CDR3: CASSYWAGRSPLHF. Here the CDR3 DNA reads TGTGCCAGCAGTTACTGGGCAGGTCGGTCACCCCTCCACTTT.

This clonotype occurred a few times. This chain uses TRBV4-2 with TRBJ2-5, with 11 nucleotides matching TRBD2. CDR1 is LGHNA, CDR2 YNFKEQ, per germline. V lost 4 bases, J lost 5 bases, and 12 bases stayed unmatched. The CDR3 loop spans 17 amino acids. This chain's CDR3 is CASSLSGSGRAGETQYF. The DNA for the CDR3 is TGTGCCAGCAGCCTAAGTGGTAGCGGGAGGGCCGGTGAGACCCAGTACTTC.

This clonotype was found many times. The rearrangement uses TRBV7-9 and TRBJ2-2, with a possible D match to TRBD2 (5 bases). CDR1 is SEHNR, CDR2 FQNEAQ, per germline (reference sequence). The V gene lost 2 bases and the J gene lost 4 bases, with 5 bases spanning the gap. The CDR3 totals 13 residues. The CDR3 protein is CASSLTSTGELFF. The CDR3 nucleotides are TGTGCCAGCAGCTTAACTAGCACCGGGGAGCTGTTTTTT.

This clonotype was counted a few times. The chain links TRBV12-3 or TRBV12-4 to TRBJ2-7, with TRBD1 identical over 7 bases. This CDR3 has 15 residues. The J segment lost 8 bases and the V segment lost 6 bases, leaving 16 bases of the junction unmatched. Here the CDR3 DNA reads TGTGCCAGCAGCACCTGGGACAGCCGGGTGTGGAAGCAGTACTTC. Protein product: CASSTWDSRVWKQYF.

The chain combines TRBV20-1 with TRBJ2-2; 10 bases align to TRBD2. The V gene end was trimmed by 5 bases and the J gene end by 6 bases; junction bases not matched to a gene: 3. Germline values: CDR1 DFQATT, CDR2 SNEGSKA (reference sequence). CDR3 size: 13 residues. CDR3 DNA: TGCAGTGCTGCACTAGCGGGGTCCGGGGAGCTGTTTTTT. Translated: CSAALAGSGELFF.

In its sample, this clonotype was seen many times. DNA of the CDR3: TGTGCCACCAGCAGAGACCGGGATTACGGTCCCCAGTATTTT. Protein sequence: CATSRDRDYGPQYF. V gene TRBV15 combines with J gene TRBJ2-3; weak D call: TRBD2 (5 bases). The V and J ends lost 0 bases and 12 bases respectively, with 16 bases between them. Germline V gene lookup returns CDR1 LNHNV and CDR2 YYDKDF (reference sequence). CDR3 length equals 14 residues.

V gene TRBV5-4 combines with J gene TRBJ2-7; D is ambiguous. The CDR3 covers 15 residues. Per the germline V gene, CDR1 is SGHNT and CDR2 is YYREEE (reference sequence). V lost 0 bases, J lost 3 bases, and 13 bases lay in between. The CDR3 sequence is CASSLDYASYYEQYF. CDR3 DNA: TGTGCCAGCAGCTTGGATTATGCTTCTTACTACGAGCAGTACTTC.